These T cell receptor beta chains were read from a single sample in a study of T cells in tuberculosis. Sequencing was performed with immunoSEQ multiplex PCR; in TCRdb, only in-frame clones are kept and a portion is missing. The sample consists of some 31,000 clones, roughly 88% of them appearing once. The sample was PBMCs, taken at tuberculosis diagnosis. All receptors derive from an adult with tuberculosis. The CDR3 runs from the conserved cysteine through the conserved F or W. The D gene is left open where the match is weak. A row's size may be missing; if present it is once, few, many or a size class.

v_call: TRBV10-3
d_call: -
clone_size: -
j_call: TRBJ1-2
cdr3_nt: TGTGCCACTCGCCTAGGGGGTGAGAATGGCTACACCTTC
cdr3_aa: CATRLGGENGYTF

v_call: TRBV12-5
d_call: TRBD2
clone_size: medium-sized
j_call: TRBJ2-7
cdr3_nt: TGTGCTAGTGGCCCTTCGACTAGCGGGGGGAACGAGCAGTACTTC
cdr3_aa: CASGPSTSGGNEQYF

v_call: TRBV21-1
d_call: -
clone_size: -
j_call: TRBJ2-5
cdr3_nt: TGTGCCAGCAGACTCACCCTTGGGGACAGGGGAAAAGAGACCCAGTACTTC
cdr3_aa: CASRLTLGDRGKETQYF

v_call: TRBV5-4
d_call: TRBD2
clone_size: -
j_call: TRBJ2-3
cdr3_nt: TGTGCCAGCAGCCTCGGGACTAGCGGGGGGGCCATAGATACGCAGTATTTT
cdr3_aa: CASSLGTSGGAIDTQYF

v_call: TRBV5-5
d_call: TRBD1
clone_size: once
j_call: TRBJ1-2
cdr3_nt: TGTGCCAGCTCGGGTAGGGGGCCGGCCTATGGCTACACCTTC
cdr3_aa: CASSGRGPAYGYTF

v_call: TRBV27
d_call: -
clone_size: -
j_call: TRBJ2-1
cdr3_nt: TGTGCCAGCAGTTTAGACCGGGTCAATGAGCAGTTCTTC
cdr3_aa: CASSLDRVNEQFF

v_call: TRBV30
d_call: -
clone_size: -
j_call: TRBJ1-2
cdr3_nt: TGTGCCTGGGGGAAACAGGGCCCGGCTTATGGCTACACCTTC
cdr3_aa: CAWGKQGPAYGYTF

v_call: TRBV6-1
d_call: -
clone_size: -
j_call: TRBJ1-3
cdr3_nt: TGTGCCAGCATTAAGGCAGGGCAGGACACCATATATTTT
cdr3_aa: CASIKAGQDTIYF

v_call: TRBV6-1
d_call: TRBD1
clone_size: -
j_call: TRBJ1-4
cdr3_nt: TGTGCCAGCAGTGCTACAGGGGGCTCCGCCGTCAATGAAAAACTGTTTTTT
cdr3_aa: CASSATGGSAVNEKLFF

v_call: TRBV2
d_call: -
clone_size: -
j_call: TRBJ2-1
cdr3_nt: TGTGCCAGCAGTGATCTCCTCAATGAGCAGTTCTTC
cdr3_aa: CASSDLLNEQFF

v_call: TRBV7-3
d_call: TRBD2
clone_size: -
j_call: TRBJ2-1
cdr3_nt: TGTGCCAGCAGCGAAATCGGGGGGGCCAGACGAAATGAGCAGTTCTTC
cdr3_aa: CASSEIGGARRNEQFF

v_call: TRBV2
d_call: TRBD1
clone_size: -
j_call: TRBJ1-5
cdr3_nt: TGTGCCAGCGGTTCCCCGGGACAGGGTAATTTGAGCAATCAGCCCCAGCATTTT
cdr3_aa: CASGSPGQGNLSNQPQHF

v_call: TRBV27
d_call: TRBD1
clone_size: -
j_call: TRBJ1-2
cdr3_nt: TGTGCCAGCAGTTTACTTGATGGACAGGGCTTAAACTATGGCTACACCTTC
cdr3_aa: CASSLLDGQGLNYGYTF

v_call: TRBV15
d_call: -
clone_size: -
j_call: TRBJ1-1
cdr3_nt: TGTGCCACCAGCAGAGAGCGAGCCACGTATGAAGCTTTCTTT
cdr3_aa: CATSRERATYEAFF

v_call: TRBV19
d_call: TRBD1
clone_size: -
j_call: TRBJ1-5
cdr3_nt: TGTGCCAGTAGTTTCCCAGGGGGTCTTCAGCCCCAGCATTTT
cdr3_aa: CASSFPGGLQPQHF

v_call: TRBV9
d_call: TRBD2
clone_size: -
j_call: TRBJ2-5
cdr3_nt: TGTGCCAGCAGCACGGGGACTATAGGCGAGACCCAGTACTTC
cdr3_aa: CASSTGTIGETQYF

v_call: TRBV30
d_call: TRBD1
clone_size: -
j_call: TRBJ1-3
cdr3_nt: TGTGCCTGGAGTGCGGACAGGTATAGGGTAAACACCATATATTTT
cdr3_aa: CAWSADRYRVNTIYF

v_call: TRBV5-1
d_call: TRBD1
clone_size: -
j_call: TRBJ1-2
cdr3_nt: TGCGCCAGCAGCGGGGGACAGGGAAATTATGGCTACACCTTC
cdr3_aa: CASSGGQGNYGYTF

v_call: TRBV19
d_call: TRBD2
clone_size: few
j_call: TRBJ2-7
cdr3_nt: TGTGCCAGTAGTCCTGCCAGCGGGGGGTCCTACGAGCAGTACTTC
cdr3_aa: CASSPASGGSYEQYF

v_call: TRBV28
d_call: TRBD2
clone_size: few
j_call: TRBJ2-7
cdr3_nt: TGTGCCAGCAGTTCTCCTAGCGGGGGAGCCTCCTACGAGCAGTACTTC
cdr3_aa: CASSSPSGGASYEQYF

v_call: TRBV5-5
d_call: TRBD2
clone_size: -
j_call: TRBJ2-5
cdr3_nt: TGTGCCAGCAGCCTTGGGGACGGGGGGTTACAAGAGACCCAGTACTTC
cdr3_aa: CASSLGDGGLQETQYF

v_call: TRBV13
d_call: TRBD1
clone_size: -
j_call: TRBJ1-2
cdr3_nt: TGTGCCAGCAGCCGGACCCGACAGGGACGGCGTGGCTACACCTTC
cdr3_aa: CASSRTRQGRRGYTF

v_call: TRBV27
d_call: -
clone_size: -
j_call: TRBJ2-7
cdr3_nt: TGTGCCAGCAGTTCCTTCTCCTACGAGCAGTACTTC
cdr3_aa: CASSSFSYEQYF

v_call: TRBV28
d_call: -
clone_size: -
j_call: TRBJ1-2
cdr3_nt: TGTGCCCTAGGGTGGGGCCTCTATGGCTACACCTTC
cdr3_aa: CALGWGLYGYTF

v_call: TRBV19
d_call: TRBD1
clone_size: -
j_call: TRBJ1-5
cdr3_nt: TGTGCCACGGGCCGGGACAGGGTCAATCAGCCCCAGCATTTT
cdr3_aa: CATGRDRVNQPQHF

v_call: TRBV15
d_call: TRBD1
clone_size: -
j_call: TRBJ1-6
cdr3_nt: TGTGCCACCACGCTTATCGACAGGGATAATTCACCCCTCCACTTT
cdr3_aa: CATTLIDRDNSPLHF

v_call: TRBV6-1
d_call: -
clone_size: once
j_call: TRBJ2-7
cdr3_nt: TGTGCCAGCAGTGCGGACCTTGGGCAGGGACTTTTGTCCTACGAGCAGTACTTC
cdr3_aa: CASSADLGQGLLSYEQYF

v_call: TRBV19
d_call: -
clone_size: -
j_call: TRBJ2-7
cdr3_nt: TGTGCCAGTAGTGAACAGGGAACCTACGAGCAGTACTTC
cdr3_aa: CASSEQGTYEQYF

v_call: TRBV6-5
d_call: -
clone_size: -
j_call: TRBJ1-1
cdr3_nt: TGTGCCAGCAGGCGGGAAGGTGACACTGAAGCTTTCTTT
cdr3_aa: CASRREGDTEAFF

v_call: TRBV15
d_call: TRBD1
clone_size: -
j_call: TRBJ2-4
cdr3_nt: TGTGCCACCAGCAGGGGGACAGGGAGTGACATTCAGTACTTC
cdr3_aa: CATSRGTGSDIQYF